The next 3 T cell receptor beta chains were all read from a single sample in a study of identical twins. From the 5' RACE reads, TCRdb called clonotypes with MiXCR, one entry per CDR3 protein. The sample yields under 250,000 distinct CDR3 sequences, around 8.1% seen once. This same sample was also taken into another study, of yellow fever vaccine responses in identical twins.

Sequenced material: memory (CD45RO+) T cells sorted from blood. All receptors derive from a woman between 18 and 29 years old in good health.

The rearrangement joins TRBV28 to TRBJ2-5; TRBD1 might be the D (5 bases). Trimming took off 5 bases at V and 5 bases at J, with 18 bases between the two ends. The CDR3 runs to 15 residues. The germline gives CDR1 MDHEN, CDR2 SYDVKM. CDR3 loop: CASSGIDRFVETQYF. DNA of the CDR3: TGTGCCAGCAGTGGAATAGACAGATTTGTCGAGACCCAGTACTTC.

The V call is TRBV28, the J call TRBJ2-1; D is unclear. This CDR3 comprises 13 residues. Trimming stripped 3 bases from V and 4 bases from J, with 7 bases between. Germline CDR1 MDHEN, CDR2 SYDVKM. CDR3 DNA sequence: TGTGCCAGCAGTTTTTCCAGTTACAATGAGCAGTTCTTC. It specifies CASSFSSYNEQFF.

The chain recombines TRBV5-1 with TRBJ2-3; the D gene is possibly TRBD2 (5 bases). The CDR3 extends over 12 amino acids. Germline V lookup: CDR1 SGHRS, CDR2 YFSETQ. Trimming cost V 2 bases and J 13 bases, with 14 bases left between them. The CDR3 region is CASSFEGLGEYF. The CDR3 region has the DNA TGCGCCAGCAGCTTCGAAGGACTCGGGGAGTATTTT.